What follows is one T cell receptor beta chain and its context. This record belongs to a study of T cell clones after liver transplantation. Study context: TCRbeta sequencing after a pre-transplant mixed lymphocyte reaction identified graft-donor-reactive clones, later tracked in post-transplant blood. Third-party-reactive TCRbeta sequences from pre-transplant mixed lymphocyte reactions served as antigen-independent comparators. Blood was drawn pre-transplant, before withdrawal, and after full or failed withdrawal.

Sorting of unstimulated PBMCs yielded separate CD3+CD4+ and CD3+CD8+ fractions. Sequencing was performed with immunoSEQ multiplex PCR; in TCRdb, only in-frame clones are kept and a portion is missing. This table holds some 70,000 clones, over 85% found once. Trimming removed 5 bases from V and 6 bases from J; junction bases left unmatched: 13. This CDR3 comprises 16 residues. Per germline, CDR1 SQVTM and CDR2 ANQGSEA. Sequenced material: CD4+ T cells from blood, taken before liver transplant. This receptor was obtained from a human donor who received a liver transplant. This sequence joins TRBV29-1 and TRBJ2-6; TRBD1 aligns across 7 bases. The CDR3 DNA sequence: TGCAGCGTTAAGGGGGCGCCCCTCGAAGAGGCCAACGTCCTGACTTTC. The encoded protein is CSVKGAPLEEANVLTF. Together with reference TRBV29-1 and TRBJ2-6, the CDR3 gives the full variable domain: SAVISQKPSRDICQRGTSLTIQCQVDSQVTMMFWYRQQPGQSLTLIATANQGSEATYESGFVIDKFPISRPNLTFSTLTVSNMSPEDSSIYLCSVKGAPLEEANVLTFGAGSRLTVL.